This T cell receptor beta chain derives from a study of response to subunit inactivated influenza vaccine. TCRdb ran MiXCR on the RT-PCR reads and lists one entry per CDR3 protein. In the table there are hundreds of thousands of distinct CDR3 sequences, around 25% of which are singletons. Germline assignment: CDR1 MNHEY and CDR2 SVGEGT. The V and J ends lost 6 bases and 1 base respectively, with 16 bases between them. This CDR3 spans 15 amino acids. Points from the study as a whole: A suggestion made by the authors is that each seasonal influenza vaccination recruits few new T cells.

As concerns this clonotype: The antigen remains undetermined.

Sample: CD4+ T cells sorted from PBMCs, taken 5 to 6 days after vaccination. This TCR was sampled from a man aged 45-65 years who received an inactivated influenza vaccine. V usage is TRBV6-2 or TRBV6-3 and J usage is TRBJ2-7; the D gene is possibly TRBD2 (6 bases). DNA for the CDR3: TGTGCCAGCAGATCCGGGACTTTAAGATCCTACGAGCAGTACTTC. It codes for CASRSGTLRSYEQYF.